These T cell receptor beta chains were read from a single sample in a study of blood T cell repertoires in COVID-19. The data were produced by immunoSEQ multiplex PCR, yet TCRdb's version contains in-frame clones alone and is incomplete. Here the sample spans approximately 330,000 clones, over 80% being singletons. Sequencing used peripheral blood. Source of these receptors: a man aged 30 to 45 with COVID-19, enrolled during active disease. The CDR3 runs from the conserved cysteine through the conserved F or W. A D gene is named only where the DNA matches it firmly. Expanded clones are given a class, and other clones once, few, many or no size at all.

cdr3_nt: TGCGCCAGCAGCGGTCTGAGCAGGGACACCGGGGAGCTGTTTTTT
cdr3_aa: CASSGLSRDTGELFF
clone_size: -
v_call: TRBV5-1
j_call: TRBJ2-2
d_call: -

cdr3_nt: TGCGCCAGCAGCTTGGAGGGGGCCGGGGAGCTGTTTTTT
cdr3_aa: CASSLEGAGELFF
clone_size: -
v_call: TRBV5-1
j_call: TRBJ2-2
d_call: -

cdr3_nt: TGTGCCAGCAGCGTCGCAGGGACAGGGCGAAGCGAGCAGTACTTC
cdr3_aa: CASSVAGTGRSEQYF
clone_size: -
v_call: TRBV9
j_call: TRBJ2-7
d_call: TRBD1

cdr3_nt: TGTGCCAGCTCCCCGGGACAGGCCCTATCCTATGGCTACACCTTC
cdr3_aa: CASSPGQALSYGYTF
clone_size: few
v_call: TRBV18
j_call: TRBJ1-2
d_call: TRBD1

cdr3_nt: TGTGCCAGCAGTGTTAGCGGGAACTACGAGCAGTACTTC
cdr3_aa: CASSVSGNYEQYF
clone_size: once
v_call: TRBV28
j_call: TRBJ2-7
d_call: TRBD2

cdr3_nt: TGTGCCAGCGGAGTCGGGGTTGGAGATACGCAGTATTTT
cdr3_aa: CASGVGVGDTQYF
clone_size: -
v_call: TRBV2
j_call: TRBJ2-3
d_call: -

cdr3_nt: TGCAGCGTTGATAGAGGCTACACTGAAGCTTTCTTT
cdr3_aa: CSVDRGYTEAFF
clone_size: -
v_call: TRBV29-1
j_call: TRBJ1-1
d_call: -

cdr3_nt: TGTGCCAGCAGCAAAACCCGTACAGGGGTGGCCGGGGAGCTGTTTTTT
cdr3_aa: CASSKTRTGVAGELFF
clone_size: few
v_call: TRBV7-3
j_call: TRBJ2-2
d_call: TRBD1

cdr3_nt: TGTGCCAGCAGCTTGGGTGGACAGGGTTTCTTAGAGACCCAGTACTTC
cdr3_aa: CASSLGGQGFLETQYF
clone_size: -
v_call: TRBV5-6
j_call: TRBJ2-5
d_call: TRBD1

cdr3_nt: TGTGCCAGCAGCAAAGATGGGACAGGGGGCGCCGTCTCTCGAGAGGACTATGGCTACACCTTC
cdr3_aa: CASSKDGTGGAVSREDYGYTF
clone_size: -
v_call: TRBV21-1
j_call: TRBJ1-2
d_call: -

cdr3_nt: TGTGCCAGCAGCTTAGGACTAGCGGGGGAAGAGACCCAGTACTTC
cdr3_aa: CASSLGLAGEETQYF
clone_size: -
v_call: TRBV7-2
j_call: TRBJ2-5
d_call: TRBD2

cdr3_nt: TGTGCCAGTAAGAGGTCCGTGAACACTGAAGCTTTCTTT
cdr3_aa: CASKRSVNTEAFF
clone_size: -
v_call: TRBV19
j_call: TRBJ1-1
d_call: -

cdr3_nt: TGTGCCAGCAGCCCCCGCGGGGCAGTAAGCTCCTATAATTCACCCCTCCACTTT
cdr3_aa: CASSPRGAVSSYNSPLHF
clone_size: -
v_call: TRBV7-2
j_call: TRBJ1-6
d_call: -

cdr3_nt: TGTGCCAGCAGCTTAGGAGGACAGGGTGTTGCAGATACGCAGTATTTT
cdr3_aa: CASSLGGQGVADTQYF
clone_size: few
v_call: TRBV7-2
j_call: TRBJ2-3
d_call: TRBD1

cdr3_nt: TGTGCCAGCAGCCAAGTAAGTGACACAAATCAGCCCCAGCATTTT
cdr3_aa: CASSQVSDTNQPQHF
clone_size: -
v_call: TRBV4-2
j_call: TRBJ1-5
d_call: -

cdr3_nt: TGTGCCAGTAGTCCCTGGGGGAGGCAAGAGACCCAGTACTTC
cdr3_aa: CASSPWGRQETQYF
clone_size: -
v_call: TRBV19
j_call: TRBJ2-5
d_call: -